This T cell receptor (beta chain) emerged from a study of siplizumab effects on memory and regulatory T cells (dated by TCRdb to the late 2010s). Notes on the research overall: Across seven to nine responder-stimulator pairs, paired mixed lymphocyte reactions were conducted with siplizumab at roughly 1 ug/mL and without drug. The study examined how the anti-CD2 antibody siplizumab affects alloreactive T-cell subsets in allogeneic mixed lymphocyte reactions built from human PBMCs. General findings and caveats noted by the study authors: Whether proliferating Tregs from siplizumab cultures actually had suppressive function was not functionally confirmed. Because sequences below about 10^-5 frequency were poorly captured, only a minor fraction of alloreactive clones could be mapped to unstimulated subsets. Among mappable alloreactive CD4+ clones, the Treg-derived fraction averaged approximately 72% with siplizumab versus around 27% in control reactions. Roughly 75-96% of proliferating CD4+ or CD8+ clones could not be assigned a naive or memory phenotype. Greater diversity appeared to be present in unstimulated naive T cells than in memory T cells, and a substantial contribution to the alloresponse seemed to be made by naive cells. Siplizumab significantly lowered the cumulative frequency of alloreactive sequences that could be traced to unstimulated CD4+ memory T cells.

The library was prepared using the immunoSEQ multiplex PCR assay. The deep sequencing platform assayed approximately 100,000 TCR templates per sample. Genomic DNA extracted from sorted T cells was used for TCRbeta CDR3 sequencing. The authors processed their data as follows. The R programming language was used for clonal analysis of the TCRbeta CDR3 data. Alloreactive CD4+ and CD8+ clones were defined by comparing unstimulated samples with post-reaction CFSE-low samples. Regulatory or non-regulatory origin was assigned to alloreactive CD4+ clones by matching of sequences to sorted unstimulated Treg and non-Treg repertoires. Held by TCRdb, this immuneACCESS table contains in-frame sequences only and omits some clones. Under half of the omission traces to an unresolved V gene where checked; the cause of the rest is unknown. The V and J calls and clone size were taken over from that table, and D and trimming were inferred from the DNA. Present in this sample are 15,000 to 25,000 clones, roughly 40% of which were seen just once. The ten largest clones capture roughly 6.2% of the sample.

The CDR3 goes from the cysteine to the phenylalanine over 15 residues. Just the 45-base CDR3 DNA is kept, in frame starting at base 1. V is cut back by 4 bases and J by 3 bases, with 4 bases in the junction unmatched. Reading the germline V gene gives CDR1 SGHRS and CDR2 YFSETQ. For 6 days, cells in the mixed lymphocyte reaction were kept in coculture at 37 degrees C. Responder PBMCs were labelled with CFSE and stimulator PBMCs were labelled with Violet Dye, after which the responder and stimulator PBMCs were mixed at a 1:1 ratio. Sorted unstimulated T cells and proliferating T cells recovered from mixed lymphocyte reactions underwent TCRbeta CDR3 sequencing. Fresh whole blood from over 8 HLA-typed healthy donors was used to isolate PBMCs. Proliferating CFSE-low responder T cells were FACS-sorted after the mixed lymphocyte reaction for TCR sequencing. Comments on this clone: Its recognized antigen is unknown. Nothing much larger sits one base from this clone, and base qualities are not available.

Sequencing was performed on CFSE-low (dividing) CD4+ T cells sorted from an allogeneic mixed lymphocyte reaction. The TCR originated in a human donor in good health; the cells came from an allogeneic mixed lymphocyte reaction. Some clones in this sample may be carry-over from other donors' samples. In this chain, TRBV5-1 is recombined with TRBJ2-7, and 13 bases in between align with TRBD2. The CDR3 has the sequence CASSEGTSGIYEQYF. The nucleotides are TGCGCCAGCAGCGAGGGGACTAGCGGGATCTACGAGCAGTACTTC.